What follows is one T cell receptor beta chain and its context. Other nucleotide sequences in the sample specify the same CDR3. This sample is drawn from a study of OX40 agonist ivuxolimab in advanced cancers. Study-wide context: Past anti-PD-1, anti-PD-L1 or anti-CTLA-4 therapy was accepted, and approximately 40% had received some.

Germline assignment: CDR1 SGHRS and CDR2 YFSETQ. V was trimmed by 0 bases and J by 3 bases, leaving 7 bases between them. The CDR3 spans 14 residues. TCRdb keeps only in-frame clones here, not all; method: immunoSEQ multiplex PCR. The profile shows about 100,000 clones, approximately 91% of them singletons. The sequenced sample was CD4+ or CD8+ T cells sorted from blood, obtained in a trial of the OX40 agonist ivuxolimab. The TCR was taken from an adult with an advanced solid tumor such as melanoma, head and neck, liver or kidney cancer. This chain uses TRBV5-1 with TRBJ1-5; D unresolved. The CDR3 reads CASSLEGPNQPQHF. The CDR3 DNA follows: TGCGCCAGCAGCTTGGAAGGCCCCAATCAGCCCCAGCATTTT.